These 2 T cell receptor beta chains share one sample of origin, sequenced in a study of T cell changes during pregnancy in multiple sclerosis. Sequencing used immunoSEQ multiplex PCR; TCRdb keeps in-frame clones, though not all of them. This sample has about 21,000 clones, with approximately 91% found just once. Source: CD8+ T cells from peripheral blood mononuclear cells, taken after pregnancy. These receptors were obtained from a female donor in good health, enrolled as a control in a pregnancy study.

The chain is built from TRBV4-3 and TRBJ2-2; 8 bases match TRBD2. The CDR3 runs to 15 residues. J gave up 4 bases and V 0 bases, and 1 base lay outside the gene matches. Germline CDR1 is LGHNA and CDR2 is YSLEER. As DNA, the CDR3 is TGCGCCAGCAGCCAAGATCGGGGGGGCACCGGGGAGCTGTTTTTT. Translation gives CASSQDRGGTGELFF.

This chain links TRBV29-1 with TRBJ2-1, with 7 bases matching TRBD1. V shed 6 bases and J 6 bases; nucleotides not matched to a gene: 5. This CDR3 has 12 residues. Per germline, CDR1 SQVTM and CDR2 ANQGSEA. CDR3 amino acids: CSVPTGVNEQFF. Written as DNA, the CDR3 is TGCAGCGTCCCTACAGGGGTCAATGAGCAGTTCTTC.